This T cell receptor beta chain is from a study of cytomegalovirus exposure and HLA in healthy donors. Study findings and constraints: In most subjects, TCR beta sequences reportedly gave accurate predictions of HLA-A and HLA-B alleles. In vitro confirmation showed a few CMV-associated chains to be CMV antigen specific. An analysis that came later showed most CMV-associated TCR beta chains appearing HLA-restricted.

The PCR employed 60 Vbeta primers together with 13 Jbeta primers. Some clones are missing from TCRdb's copy, which holds only in-frame ones; the method was immunoSEQ multiplex PCR. In the table there are approximately 150,000 clones, approximately 84% of which are singletons. This CDR3 comprises 14 residues. Germline loops: CDR1 SEHNR, CDR2 FQNEAQ (reference sequence). J was trimmed by 2 bases and V by 2 bases; bases with no gene match: 2. In the case of this clone: Its antigen is not known.

The sequenced material came from PBMCs. V is TRBV7-9 and J is TRBJ1-2; 7 bases fit TRBD1. The receptor was derived from a middle-aged woman in good health and CMV-seronegative. The CDR3 nucleotides are TGTGCCAGCAGCTTAAGGGGGCAAAACTATGGCTACACCTTC. Translating gives CASSLRGQNYGYTF.